This T cell receptor beta chain was sequenced during a study of CD8 T cells in ankylosing spondylitis listed by TCRdb under 2017. In the study overall: T cell receptor beta repertoires were profiled in healthy donors and ankylosing spondylitis patients so that disease-linked TCR variants could be found. In total, the full study cohort was made up of approximately 99 healthy donors and approximately 24 ankylosing spondylitis patients. Samples of peripheral blood were taken, and for ankylosing spondylitis patients, synovial fluid was collected as well.

Findings and caveats that apply to the study as a whole: A TCR beta motif of several highly homologous amino acid variants appeared characteristic of blood from ankylosing spondylitis patients. Some motif variants were previously reported in synovial fluid and blood of reactive arthritis patients, suggesting common disease-initiation mechanisms. The disease-linked clones were reported as significantly enriched in matched synovial fluid samples from ankylosing spondylitis patients. A CD8+ phenotype was shown by the disease-linked clones, which were found at relatively low frequencies in peripheral blood.

This clonotype has at least ten counts. Its cognate antigen has yet to be identified. No quality values exist for individual bases; no much larger clone is one base distant. TCRdb names Illumina HiSeq 2500 as the instrument used. TCR beta libraries were prepared by quantitative 5'-RACE with molecular barcodes. In the original analysis: A new computational method, built on a probabilistic model of VDJ rearrangement, was used to identify disease-linked TCR variants. In-frame beta chains were kept once TCRdb had trimmed the public reads at Q25 with fastp and called clones with MiXCR. For every CDR3 protein sequence, its rows merge into one entry that carries the most common genes and DNA. These V and J calls originate from TCRdb's pipeline instead of the authors' own analysis. The table for this sample lists 150,000 to 200,000 distinct CDR3 sequences; approximately 20% of them were counted only once. About 8.2% of the sample is in the top ten clones.

Reading from cysteine to phenylalanine, the CDR3 counts 15 amino acids. Kept here is only the CDR3 DNA, which spans 45 bases and is read in frame from base 1. Sequences SGHRS (CDR1) and YFSETQ (CDR2) are obtained from the germline V gene. The junction shows trimming of 4 bases on V and 4 bases on J, plus 15 bases between the germline ends. The TCR was taken from a male donor with ankylosing spondylitis or in good health (not recorded which). The source material was blood, either unsorted or a sorted T cell fraction (not recorded which). This sequence uses TRBV5-1 and TRBJ2-1; TRBD1 is a possible D gene, resting on 5 matching bases. CDR3 sequence: CASSKGQEGYNEQFF. The DNA sequence is as follows: TGCGCCAGCAGCAAGGGGCAGGAAGGTTACAATGAGCAGTTCTTC.